This T cell receptor (beta chain) comes out of a study of T cells in localized non-small cell lung cancer. In regard to this clone: Antigen specificity is unknown.

The table came from immunoSEQ multiplex PCR; TCRdb's copy has only in-frame clones and leaves some out. This sample has tens of thousands of clones, with approximately 80% found just once. Unmatched junction bases numbered 19, after V lost 6 bases and J lost 8 bases. The CDR3 is 18 residues long. Germline V lookup: CDR1 SGHDT, CDR2 YYEEEE. Whole-study results and caveats: Heterogeneity remains possible, as sequencing covered one tumor region only. Of the tissues analyzed, uninvolved adjacent lung showed maximal T cell clonality, greater than tumor. Across samples, adjacent lung featured a median around 55 of the top 100 tumor clones.

The chain has TRBV5-6 and TRBJ1-4; TRBD1 matches 10 bases. The TCR comes from a female donor of 60 years or more with stage I lung adenocarcinoma. The sequenced sample was peripheral blood, obtained before any cancer treatment. The chain's CDR3 is CASKGGASGQGFGEKLFF. DNA of the CDR3: TGTGCCAGCAAAGGCGGAGCCTCGGGACAGGGGTTCGGGGAAAAACTGTTTTTT.